A selection of T cell receptor beta chains follows, all from one sample in a study of blood T cell repertoires in COVID-19. Repertoires were generated with immunoSEQ multiplex PCR, while TCRdb's copy carries only in-frame clones and drops some. The sample holds 50,000 to 75,000 clones, around 80% seen once. Source material: peripheral blood. These receptors came from a man in his sixties with acute or convalescent COVID-19. Both conserved end residues are part of each CDR3. Each record gives: CDR3 DNA, CDR3 protein, J gene, clone size, V gene, D gene. D genes are given only for firm matches. The listing skips clone size in some rows; elsewhere it reads once, few, many or a size class.

DNA: TGTGCCAGCAGCTTAAGGGGAGGTGAAAAACTGTTTTTT
CDR3: CASSLRGGEKLFF
J: TRBJ1-4
size: .
V: TRBV7-2
D: .

DNA: TGTGCCAGTAGTATGCTAGCGGGGGGAGCTAGCACAGATACGCAGTATTTT
CDR3: CASSMLAGGASTDTQYF
J: TRBJ2-3
size: .
V: TRBV19
D: TRBD2

DNA: TGTGCCAGCAGTGAATCCCCCGCGGGATCGACTAATTCACCCCTCCACTTT
CDR3: CASSESPAGSTNSPLHF
J: TRBJ1-6
size: once
V: TRBV6-1
D: .

DNA: TGTGCCAGCAACCGCCGGGACAGGGCTCAAGAGACCCAGTACTTC
CDR3: CASNRRDRAQETQYF
J: TRBJ2-5
size: .
V: TRBV9
D: TRBD1

DNA: TGTGCCAGCAGCCAAGGAGAGAGGACCGGGGAGCTGTTTTTT
CDR3: CASSQGERTGELFF
J: TRBJ2-2
size: .
V: TRBV3-1/TRBV3-2
D: .

DNA: TGTGCCAGCTCACCCGGACACCCCGCGAACACTGAAGCTTTCTTT
CDR3: CASSPGHPANTEAFF
J: TRBJ1-1
size: .
V: TRBV18
D: .

DNA: TGTGCCAGCAGCTCAGACAGGGGAGGCACAGATACGCAGTATTTT
CDR3: CASSSDRGGTDTQYF
J: TRBJ2-3
size: .
V: TRBV11-2
D: TRBD1

DNA: TGCAGCGTTGGGACTAGCGGGGGCTACGAGCAGTACTTC
CDR3: CSVGTSGGYEQYF
J: TRBJ2-7
size: .
V: TRBV29-1
D: TRBD2

DNA: TGTGCCAGCAGTGAAAACAGCGGGGGGGTAGATACGCAGTATTTT
CDR3: CASSENSGGVDTQYF
J: TRBJ2-3
size: .
V: TRBV6-1
D: TRBD2

DNA: TGTGCCAGCAGGGATCAGGGATATTATCAGCCCCAGCATTTT
CDR3: CASRDQGYYQPQHF
J: TRBJ1-5
size: .
V: TRBV2
D: .

DNA: TGTGCCAGCAGCAGGGGCTCTGGAAACACCATATATTTT
CDR3: CASSRGSGNTIYF
J: TRBJ1-3
size: once
V: TRBV5-6
D: .

DNA: TGTGCCAGCAGCTTAGATCTGAGGGACACTGAAGCTTTCTTT
CDR3: CASSLDLRDTEAFF
J: TRBJ1-1
size: once
V: TRBV11-2
D: .

DNA: TGTGCCAGCAGCAAAGGGACTAGCGGGGGGGGTTCCCCCCAATATTTT
CDR3: CASSKGTSGGGSPQYF
J: TRBJ2-3
size: .
V: TRBV5-4
D: TRBD2

DNA: TGTGCCAGCACCAGGGAACAGGGGGCTTATGAGCAGTTCTTC
CDR3: CASTREQGAYEQFF
J: TRBJ2-1
size: .
V: TRBV2
D: TRBD1

DNA: TGTGCCAGCAGCTTATTAGGGGGCCGCCCAAAGTCCGAGCAGTACTTC
CDR3: CASSLLGGRPKSEQYF
J: TRBJ2-7
size: .
V: TRBV7-8
D: TRBD1

DNA: TGTGCCAGCAGTTACAGGGATAATAATTCACCCCTCCACTTT
CDR3: CASSYRDNNSPLHF
J: TRBJ1-6
size: .
V: TRBV27
D: .